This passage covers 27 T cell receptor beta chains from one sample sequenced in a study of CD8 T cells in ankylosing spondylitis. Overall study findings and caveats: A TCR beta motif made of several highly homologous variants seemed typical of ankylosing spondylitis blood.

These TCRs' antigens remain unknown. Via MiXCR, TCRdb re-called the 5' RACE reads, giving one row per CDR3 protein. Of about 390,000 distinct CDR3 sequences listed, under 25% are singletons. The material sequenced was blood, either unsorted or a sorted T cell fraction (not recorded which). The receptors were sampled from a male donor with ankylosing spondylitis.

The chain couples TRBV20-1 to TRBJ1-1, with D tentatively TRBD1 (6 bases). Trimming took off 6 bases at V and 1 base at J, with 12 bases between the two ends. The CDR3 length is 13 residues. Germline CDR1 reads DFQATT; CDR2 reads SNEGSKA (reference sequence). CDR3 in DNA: TGCAGTGCCGAGGACAGTAAGAACACTGAAGCTTTCTTT. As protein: CSAEDSKNTEAFF.

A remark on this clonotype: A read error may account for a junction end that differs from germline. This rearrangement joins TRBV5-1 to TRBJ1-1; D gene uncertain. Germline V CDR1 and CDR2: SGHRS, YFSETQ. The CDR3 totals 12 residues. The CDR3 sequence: CASSFGNAEAFF. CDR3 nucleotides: TGCGCCAGCAGCTTCGGGAACGCTGAAGCTTTCTTT.

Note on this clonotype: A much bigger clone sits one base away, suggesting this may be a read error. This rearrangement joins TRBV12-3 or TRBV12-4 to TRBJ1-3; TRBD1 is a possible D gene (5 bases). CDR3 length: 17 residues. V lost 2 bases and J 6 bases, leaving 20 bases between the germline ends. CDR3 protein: CASSLTAGSSAVNTIYF. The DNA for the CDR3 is TGTGCCAGCAGTTTAACTGCAGGGAGTTCGGCTGTAAACACCATATATTTT.

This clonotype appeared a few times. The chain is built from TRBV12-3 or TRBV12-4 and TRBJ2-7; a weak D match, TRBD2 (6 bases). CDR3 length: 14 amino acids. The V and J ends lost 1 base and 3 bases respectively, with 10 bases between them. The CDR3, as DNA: TGTGCCAGCAGTTTAGTGGGAGGCGGCTACGAGCAGTACTTC. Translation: CASSLVGGGYEQYF.

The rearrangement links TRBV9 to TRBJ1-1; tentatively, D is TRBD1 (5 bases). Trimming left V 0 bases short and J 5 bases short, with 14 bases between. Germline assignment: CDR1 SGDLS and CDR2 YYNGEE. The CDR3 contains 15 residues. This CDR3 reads CASSVDGAHPTEAFF. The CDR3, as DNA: TGTGCCAGCAGCGTAGACGGGGCCCATCCGACTGAAGCTTTCTTT.

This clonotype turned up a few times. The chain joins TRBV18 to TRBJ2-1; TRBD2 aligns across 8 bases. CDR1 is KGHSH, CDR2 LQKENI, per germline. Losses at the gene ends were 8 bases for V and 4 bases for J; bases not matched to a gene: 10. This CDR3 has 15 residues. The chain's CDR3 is CASRYGRARYNEQFF. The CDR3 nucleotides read TGTGCCAGCAGGTACGGGAGGGCCCGTTACAATGAGCAGTTCTTC.

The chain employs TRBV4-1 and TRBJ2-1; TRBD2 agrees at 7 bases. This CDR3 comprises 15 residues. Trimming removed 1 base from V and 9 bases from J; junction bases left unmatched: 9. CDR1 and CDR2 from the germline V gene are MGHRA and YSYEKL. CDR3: CASSQGASGESEQFF. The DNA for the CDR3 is TGCGCCAGCAGCCAAGGGGCCAGCGGGGAGAGTGAGCAGTTCTTC.

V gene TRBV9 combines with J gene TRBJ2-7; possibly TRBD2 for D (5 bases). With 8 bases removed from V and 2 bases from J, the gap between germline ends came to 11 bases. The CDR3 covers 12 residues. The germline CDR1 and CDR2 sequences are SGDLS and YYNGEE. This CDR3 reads CARQRGTYEQYF. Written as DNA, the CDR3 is TGTGCCAGGCAACGAGGGACCTACGAGCAGTACTTC.

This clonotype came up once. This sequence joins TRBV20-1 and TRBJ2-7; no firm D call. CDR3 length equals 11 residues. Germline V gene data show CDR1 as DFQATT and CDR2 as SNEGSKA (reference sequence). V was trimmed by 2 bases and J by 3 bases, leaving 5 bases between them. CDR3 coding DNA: TGCAGTGCTAGAACTAACTACGAGCAGTACTTC. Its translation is CSARTNYEQYF.

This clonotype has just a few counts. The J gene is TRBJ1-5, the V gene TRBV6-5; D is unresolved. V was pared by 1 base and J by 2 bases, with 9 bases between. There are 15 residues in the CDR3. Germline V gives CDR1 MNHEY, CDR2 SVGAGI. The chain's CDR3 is CASSYLGFGNQPQHF. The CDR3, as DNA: TGTGCCAGCAGTTACTTAGGATTTGGCAATCAGCCCCAGCATTTT.

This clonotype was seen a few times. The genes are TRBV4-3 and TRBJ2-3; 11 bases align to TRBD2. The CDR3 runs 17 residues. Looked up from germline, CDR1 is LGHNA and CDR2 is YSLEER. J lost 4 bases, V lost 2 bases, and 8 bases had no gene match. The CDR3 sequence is CASSQHSGTSGADTQYF. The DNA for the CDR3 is TGCGCCAGCAGCCAACACTCCGGGACTAGCGGAGCAGATACGCAGTATTTT.

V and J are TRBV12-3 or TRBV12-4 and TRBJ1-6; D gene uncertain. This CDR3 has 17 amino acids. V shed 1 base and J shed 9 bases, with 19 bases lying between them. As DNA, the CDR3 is TGTGCCAGCAGTTTAGGGGAACCTCAAACCACGGGTTCACCCCTCCACTTT. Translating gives CASSLGEPQTTGSPLHF.

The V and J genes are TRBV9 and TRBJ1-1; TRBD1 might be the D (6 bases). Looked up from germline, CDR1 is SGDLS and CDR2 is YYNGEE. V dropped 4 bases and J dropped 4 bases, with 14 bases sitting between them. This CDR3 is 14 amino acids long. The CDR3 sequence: CASSRTGRATEAFF. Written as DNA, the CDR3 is TGTGCCAGCAGCAGAACAGGGCGGGCCACTGAAGCTTTCTTT.

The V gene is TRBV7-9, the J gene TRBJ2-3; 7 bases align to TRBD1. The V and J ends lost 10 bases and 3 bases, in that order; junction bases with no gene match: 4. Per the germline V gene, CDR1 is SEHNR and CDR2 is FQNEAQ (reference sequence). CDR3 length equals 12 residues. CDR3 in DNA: TGTGCCACTACAGGGGTGACAGATACGCAGTATTTT. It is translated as CATTGVTDTQYF. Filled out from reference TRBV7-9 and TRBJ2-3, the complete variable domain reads DTGVSQNPRHKITKRGQNVTFRCDPISEHNRLYWYRQTLGQGPEFLTYFQNEAQLEKSRLLSDRFSAERPKGSFSTLEIQRTEQGDSAMYLCATTGVTDTQYFGPGTRLTVL.

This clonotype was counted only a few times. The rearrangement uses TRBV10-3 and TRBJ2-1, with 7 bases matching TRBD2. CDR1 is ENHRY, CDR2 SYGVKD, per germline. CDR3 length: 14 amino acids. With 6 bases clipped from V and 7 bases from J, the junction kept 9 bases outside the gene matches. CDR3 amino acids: CAIRQMGLWNEQFF. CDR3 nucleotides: TGTGCCATCAGACAGATGGGACTATGGAATGAGCAGTTCTTC.

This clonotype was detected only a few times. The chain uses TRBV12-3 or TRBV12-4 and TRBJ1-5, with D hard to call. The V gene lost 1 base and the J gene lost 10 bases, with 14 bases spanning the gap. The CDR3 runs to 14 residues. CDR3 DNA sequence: TGTGCCAGCAGTTTAGTTTCCCTGATTAGCCCCCAGCATTTT. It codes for CASSLVSLISPQHF.

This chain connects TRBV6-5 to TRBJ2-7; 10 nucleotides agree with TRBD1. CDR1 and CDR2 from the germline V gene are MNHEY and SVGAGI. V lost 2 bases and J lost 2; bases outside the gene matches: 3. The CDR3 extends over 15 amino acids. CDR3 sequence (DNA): TGTGCCAGCAGTTACCGGGACAGGGGAACCTACGAGCAGTACTTC. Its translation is CASSYRDRGTYEQYF.

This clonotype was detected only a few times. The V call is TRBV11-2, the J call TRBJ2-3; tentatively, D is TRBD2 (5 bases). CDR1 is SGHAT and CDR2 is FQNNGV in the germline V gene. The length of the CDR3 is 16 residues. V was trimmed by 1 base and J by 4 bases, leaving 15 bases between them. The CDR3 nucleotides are TGTGCCAGCAGCTTAGGTCTTTCCCGGGAAGCAGATACGCAGTATTTT. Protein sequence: CASSLGLSREADTQYF. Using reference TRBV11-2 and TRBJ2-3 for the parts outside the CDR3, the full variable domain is EAGVAQSPRYKIIEKRQSVAFWCNPISGHATLYWYQQILGQGPKLLIQFQNNGVVDDSQLPKDRFSAERLKGVDSTLKIQPAKLEDSAVYLCASSLGLSREADTQYFGPGTRLTVL.

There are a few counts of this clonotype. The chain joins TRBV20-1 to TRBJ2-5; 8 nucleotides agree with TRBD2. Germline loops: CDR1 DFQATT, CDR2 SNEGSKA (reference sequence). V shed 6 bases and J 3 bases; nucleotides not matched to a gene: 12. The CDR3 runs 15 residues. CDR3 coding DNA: TGCAGTGCACACCCTACCGGGACTAGTAAAGAGACCCAGTACTTC. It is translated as CSAHPTGTSKETQYF.

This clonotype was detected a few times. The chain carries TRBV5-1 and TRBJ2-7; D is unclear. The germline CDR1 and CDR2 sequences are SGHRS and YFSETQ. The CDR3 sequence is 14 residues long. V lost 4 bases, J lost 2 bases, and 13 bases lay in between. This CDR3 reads CASSTRTGAYEQYF. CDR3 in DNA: TGCGCCAGCAGCACCCGAACGGGTGCCTACGAGCAGTACTTC.

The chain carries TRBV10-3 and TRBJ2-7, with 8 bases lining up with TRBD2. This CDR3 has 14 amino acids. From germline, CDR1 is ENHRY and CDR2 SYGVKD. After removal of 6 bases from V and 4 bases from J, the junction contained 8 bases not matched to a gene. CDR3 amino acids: CAIRRAGDTYEQYF. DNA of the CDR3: TGTGCCATCAGGCGAGCGGGAGACACTTACGAGCAGTACTTC.

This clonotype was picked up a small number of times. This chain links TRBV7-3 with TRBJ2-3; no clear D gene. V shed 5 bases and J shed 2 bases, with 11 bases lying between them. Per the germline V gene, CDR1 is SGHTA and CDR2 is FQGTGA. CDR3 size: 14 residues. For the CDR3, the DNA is TGTGCCAGCAGCCTACAGACCTCCACAGATACGCAGTATTTT. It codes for CASSLQTSTDTQYF. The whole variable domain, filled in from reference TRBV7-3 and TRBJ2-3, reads GAGVSQTPSNKVTEKGKYVELRCDPISGHTALYWYRQSLGQGPEFLIYFQGTGAADDSGLPNDRFFAVRPEGSVSTLKIQRTERGDSAVYLCASSLQTSTDTQYFGPGTRLTVL.

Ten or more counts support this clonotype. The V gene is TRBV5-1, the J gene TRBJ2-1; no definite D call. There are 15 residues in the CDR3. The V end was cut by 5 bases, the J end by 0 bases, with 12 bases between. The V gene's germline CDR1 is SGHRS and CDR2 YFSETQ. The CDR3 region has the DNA TGCGCCAGCAGAATATTGCCGAACTCCTACAATGAGCAGTTCTTC. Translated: CASRILPNSYNEQFF.

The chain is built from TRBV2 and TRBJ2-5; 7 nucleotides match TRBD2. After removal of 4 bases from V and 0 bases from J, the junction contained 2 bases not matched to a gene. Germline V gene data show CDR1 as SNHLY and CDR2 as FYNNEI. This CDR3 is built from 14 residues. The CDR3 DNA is TGTGCCAGCAGTGGGGGGACTAACCAAGAGACCCAGTACTTC. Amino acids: CASSGGTNQETQYF.

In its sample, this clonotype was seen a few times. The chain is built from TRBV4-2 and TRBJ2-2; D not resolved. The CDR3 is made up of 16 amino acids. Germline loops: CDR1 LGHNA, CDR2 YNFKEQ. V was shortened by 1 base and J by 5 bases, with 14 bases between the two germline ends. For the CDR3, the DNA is TGTGCCAGCAGCCAAGGGTGGGAAAGAGGAACCGGGGAGCTGTTTTTT. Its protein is CASSQGWERGTGELFF.

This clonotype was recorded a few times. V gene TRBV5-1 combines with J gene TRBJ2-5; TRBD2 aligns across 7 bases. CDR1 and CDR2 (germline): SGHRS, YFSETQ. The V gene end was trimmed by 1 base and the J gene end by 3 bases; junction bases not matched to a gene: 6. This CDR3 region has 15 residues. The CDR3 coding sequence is TGCGCCAGCAGCTTGCTTTCGGCGGGAGAAGAGACCCAGTACTTC. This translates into CASSLLSAGEETQYF.

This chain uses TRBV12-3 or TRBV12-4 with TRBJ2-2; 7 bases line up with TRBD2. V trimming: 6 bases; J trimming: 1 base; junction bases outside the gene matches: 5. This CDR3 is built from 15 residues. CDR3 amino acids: CASSMTSMNTGELFF. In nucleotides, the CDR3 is TGTGCCAGCAGCATGACTAGCATGAACACCGGGGAGCTGTTTTTT.